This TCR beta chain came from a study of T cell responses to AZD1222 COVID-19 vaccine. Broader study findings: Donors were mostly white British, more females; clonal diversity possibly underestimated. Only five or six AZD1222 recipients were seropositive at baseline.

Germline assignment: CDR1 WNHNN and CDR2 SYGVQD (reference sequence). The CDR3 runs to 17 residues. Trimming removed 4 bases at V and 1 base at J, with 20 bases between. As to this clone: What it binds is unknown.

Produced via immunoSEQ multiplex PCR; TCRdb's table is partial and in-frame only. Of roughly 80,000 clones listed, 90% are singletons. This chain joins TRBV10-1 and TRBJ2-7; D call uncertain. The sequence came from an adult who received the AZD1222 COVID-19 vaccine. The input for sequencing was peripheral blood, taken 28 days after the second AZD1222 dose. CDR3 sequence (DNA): TGCGCCAGCAGTGGAAAGAAGCCGGACCGGCGTTCCTACGAGCAGTACTTC. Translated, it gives CASSGKKPDRRSYEQYF.